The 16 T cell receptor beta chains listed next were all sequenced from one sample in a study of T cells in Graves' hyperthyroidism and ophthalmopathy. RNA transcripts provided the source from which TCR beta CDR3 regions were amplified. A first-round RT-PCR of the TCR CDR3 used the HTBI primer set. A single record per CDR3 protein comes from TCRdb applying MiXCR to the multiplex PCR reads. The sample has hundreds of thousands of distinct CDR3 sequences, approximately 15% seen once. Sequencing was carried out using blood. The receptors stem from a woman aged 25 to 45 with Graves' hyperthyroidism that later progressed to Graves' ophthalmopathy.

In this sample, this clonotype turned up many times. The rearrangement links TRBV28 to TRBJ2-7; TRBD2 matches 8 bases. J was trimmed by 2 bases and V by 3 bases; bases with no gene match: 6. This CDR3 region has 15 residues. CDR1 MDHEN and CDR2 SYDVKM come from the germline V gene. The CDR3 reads CASSFATGGPYEQYF. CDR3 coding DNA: TGTGCCAGCAGTTTCGCAACGGGAGGGCCCTACGAGCAGTACTTC.

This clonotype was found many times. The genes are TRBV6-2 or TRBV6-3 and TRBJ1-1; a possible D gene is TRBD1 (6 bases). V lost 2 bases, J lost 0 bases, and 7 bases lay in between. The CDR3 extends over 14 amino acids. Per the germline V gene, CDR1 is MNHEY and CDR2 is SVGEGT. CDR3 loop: CASSYGTMNTEAFF. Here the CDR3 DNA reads TGTGCCAGCAGTTACGGGACAATGAACACTGAAGCTTTCTTT.

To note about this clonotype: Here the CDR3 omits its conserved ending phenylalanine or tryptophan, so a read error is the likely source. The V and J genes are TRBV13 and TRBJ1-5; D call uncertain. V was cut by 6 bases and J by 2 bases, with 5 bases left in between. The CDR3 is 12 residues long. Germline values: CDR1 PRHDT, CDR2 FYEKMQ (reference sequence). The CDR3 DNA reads TGTGCCAGCAGGGTGGGCAATCAGCCCCAGCATCTT. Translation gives CASRVGNQPQHL.

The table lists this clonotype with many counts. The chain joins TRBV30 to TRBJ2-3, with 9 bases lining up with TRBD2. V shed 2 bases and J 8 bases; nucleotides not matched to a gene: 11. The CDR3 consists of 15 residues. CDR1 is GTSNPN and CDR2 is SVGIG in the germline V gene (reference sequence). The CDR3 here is CAWSIFSSGKVTQYF. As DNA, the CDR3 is TGTGCCTGGAGTATCTTCTCTAGCGGGAAGGTTACGCAGTATTTT.

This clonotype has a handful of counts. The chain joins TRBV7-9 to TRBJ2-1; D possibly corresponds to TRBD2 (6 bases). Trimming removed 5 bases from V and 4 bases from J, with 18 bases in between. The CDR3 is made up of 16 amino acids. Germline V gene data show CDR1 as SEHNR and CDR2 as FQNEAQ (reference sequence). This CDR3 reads CASSPLEAEGYNEQFF. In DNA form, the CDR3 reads TGTGCCAGCAGCCCCTTAGAAGCGGAGGGGTACAATGAGCAGTTCTTC.

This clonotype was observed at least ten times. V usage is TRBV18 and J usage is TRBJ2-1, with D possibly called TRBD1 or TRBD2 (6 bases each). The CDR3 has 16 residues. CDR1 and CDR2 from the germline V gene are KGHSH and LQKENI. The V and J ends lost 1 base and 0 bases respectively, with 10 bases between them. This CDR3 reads CASSPRGATSYNEQFF. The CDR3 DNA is TGTGCCAGCTCACCACGGGGGGCTACCTCCTACAATGAGCAGTTCTTC.

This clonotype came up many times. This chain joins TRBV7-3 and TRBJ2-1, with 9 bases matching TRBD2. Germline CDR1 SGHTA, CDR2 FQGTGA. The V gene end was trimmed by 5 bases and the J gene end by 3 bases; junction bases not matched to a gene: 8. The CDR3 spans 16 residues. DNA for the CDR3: TGTGCCAGCAGCCCCCTTACTAGCGGGCGCTACAATGAGCAGTTCTTC. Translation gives CASSPLTSGRYNEQFF. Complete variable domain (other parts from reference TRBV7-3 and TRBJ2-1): GAGVSQTPSNKVTEKGKYVELRCDPISGHTALYWYRQSLGQGPEFLIYFQGTGAADDSGLPNDRFFAVRPEGSVSTLKIQRTERGDSAVYLCASSPLTSGRYNEQFFGPGTRLTVL.

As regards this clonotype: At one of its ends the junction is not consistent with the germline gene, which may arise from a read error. The CDR3 sequence is CASIGGADTQCF. CDR3 bases: TGTGCCAGCATTGGGGGCGCAGATACGCAGTGTTTT. This chain connects TRBV2 to TRBJ2-3, with D possibly TRBD1 on 6 matching bases. The germline V gene encodes CDR1 SNHLY and CDR2 FYNNEI. The CDR3 sequence is 12 residues long. Looking up the rest from reference TRBV2 and TRBJ2-3 gives the full variable domain: EPEVTQTPSHQVTQMGQEVILRCVPISNHLYFYWYRQILGQKVEFLVSFYNNEISEKSEIFDDQFSVERPDGSNFTLKIRSTKLEDSAMYFCASIGGADTQCFGPGTRLTVL.

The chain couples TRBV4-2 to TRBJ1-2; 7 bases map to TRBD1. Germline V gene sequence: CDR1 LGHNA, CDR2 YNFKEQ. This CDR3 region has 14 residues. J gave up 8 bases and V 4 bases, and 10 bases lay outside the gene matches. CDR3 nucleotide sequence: TGTGCCAGCAGCCCCCCGACAGGGAGGCACGGCTACACCTTC. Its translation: CASSPPTGRHGYTF.

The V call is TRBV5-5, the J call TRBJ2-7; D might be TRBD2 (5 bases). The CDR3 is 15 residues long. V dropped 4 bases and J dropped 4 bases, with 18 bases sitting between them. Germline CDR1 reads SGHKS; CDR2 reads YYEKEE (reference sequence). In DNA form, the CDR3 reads TGTGCCAGCAGCCCCCCGGTGAGGGCGGGTTACGAGCAGTACTTC. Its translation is CASSPPVRAGYEQYF. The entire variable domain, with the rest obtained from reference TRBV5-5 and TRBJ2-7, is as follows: DAGVTQSPTHLIKTRGQQVTLRCSPISGHKSVSWYQQVLGQGPQFIFQYYEKEERGRGNFPDRFSARQFPNYSSELNVNALLLGDSALYLCASSPPVRAGYEQYFGPGTRLTVT.

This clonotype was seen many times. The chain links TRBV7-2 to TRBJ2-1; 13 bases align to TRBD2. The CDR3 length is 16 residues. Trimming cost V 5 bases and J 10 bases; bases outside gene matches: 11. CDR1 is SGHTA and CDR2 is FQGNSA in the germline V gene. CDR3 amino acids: CASSHSGTSGTGEQFF. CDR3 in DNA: TGTGCCAGCAGCCATTCCGGGACTAGCGGGACAGGGGAGCAGTTCTTC.

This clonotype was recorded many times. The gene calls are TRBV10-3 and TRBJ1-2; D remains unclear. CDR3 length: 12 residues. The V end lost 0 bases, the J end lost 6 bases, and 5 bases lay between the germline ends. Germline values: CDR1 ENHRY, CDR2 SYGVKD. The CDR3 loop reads CAISESLDGYTF. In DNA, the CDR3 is TGTGCCATCAGTGAGTCGCTCGATGGCTACACCTTC.

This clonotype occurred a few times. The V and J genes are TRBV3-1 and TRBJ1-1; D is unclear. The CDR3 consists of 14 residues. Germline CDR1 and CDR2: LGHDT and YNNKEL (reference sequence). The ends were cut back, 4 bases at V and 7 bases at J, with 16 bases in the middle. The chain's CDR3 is CASSPMIGRIEAFF. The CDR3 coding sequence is TGTGCCAGCAGCCCTATGATAGGACGTATTGAAGCTTTCTTT.

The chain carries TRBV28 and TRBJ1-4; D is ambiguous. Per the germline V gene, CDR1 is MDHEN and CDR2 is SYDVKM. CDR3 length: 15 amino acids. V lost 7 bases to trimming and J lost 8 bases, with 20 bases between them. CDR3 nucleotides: TGTGCCAGCAACTCCCTCGGACCTCCAGCAGAAAAACTGTTTTTT. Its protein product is CASNSLGPPAEKLFF. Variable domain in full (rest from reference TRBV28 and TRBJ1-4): DVKVTQSSRYLVKRTGEKVFLECVQDMDHENMFWYRQDPGLGLRLIYFSYDVKMKEKGDIPEGYSVSREKKERFSLILESASTNQTSMYLCASNSLGPPAEKLFFGSGTQLSVL.

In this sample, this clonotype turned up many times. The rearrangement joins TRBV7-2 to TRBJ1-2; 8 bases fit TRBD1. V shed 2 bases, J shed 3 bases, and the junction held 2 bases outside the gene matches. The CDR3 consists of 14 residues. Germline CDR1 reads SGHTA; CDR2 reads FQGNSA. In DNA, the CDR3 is TGTGCCAGCAGCTTACAGGGGGCTGACTATGGCTACACCTTC. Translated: CASSLQGADYGYTF.

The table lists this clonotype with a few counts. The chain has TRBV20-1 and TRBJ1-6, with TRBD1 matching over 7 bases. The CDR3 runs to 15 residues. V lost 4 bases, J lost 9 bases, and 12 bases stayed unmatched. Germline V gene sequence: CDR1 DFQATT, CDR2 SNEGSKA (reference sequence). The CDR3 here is CSAMFKDRFGSPLHF. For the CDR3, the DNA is TGCAGTGCTATGTTTAAGGACAGGTTTGGTTCACCCCTCCACTTT.